What follows is one T cell receptor beta chain and its context. The trim removed 5 bases at V and 1 base at J, leaving 4 bases unmatched. Looked up from germline, CDR1 is SGHAT and CDR2 is FQNNGV. The length of the CDR3 is 14 residues. Source study methods: From reference gene primer amplification, estimates of nucleated cell counts were derived. TCRdb's table, derived via immunoSEQ multiplex PCR, lists solely in-frame clones and lacks some. V, J and clone size were drawn from that table, and D and trimming were deduced from the DNA. This table has under 250,000 clones, around 80% appearing once. This sample was taken from a study of blood T cell repertoires in COVID-19. Study context: Donors in the United States, Italy and Spain gave samples during acute or convalescent COVID-19.

Self-reported history from a screening survey and questionnaire set each donor's cohort. This chain links TRBV11-2 with TRBJ1-1; the match to TRBD1 covers 7 bases. The source of this sequence is a young man with acute COVID-19. The sequenced sample consisted of PBMCs or T cells enriched from blood (not recorded which). The CDR3 coding sequence is TGTGCCAGCAGCACGCAGGGGGGGAACACTGAAGCTTTCTTT. Protein product: CASSTQGGNTEAFF.